This T cell receptor beta chain originates from a study of radiation and T cells in renal cell carcinoma. The CDR3 extends over 13 amino acids. Between the trimmed V and J ends, which lost 2 bases and 3 bases, there was a span of 8 bases. Germline-derived CDR1 and CDR2 are SGHKS and YYEKEE (reference sequence). Clones were read by immunoSEQ multiplex PCR, and TCRdb kept only the in-frame ones, dropping some. The sample has about 130,000 clones; more than 70% are singletons. Notes on this clone: The identical CDR3 is also encoded by other nucleotide sequences in the sample.

Stated time point: baseline pretreatment blood. Indicated treatment: 15 Gy SBRT to primary tumor, nephrectomy 4 weeks later. This specimen consisted of blood, obtained from a patient whose treatment included radiotherapy and nephrectomy. The receptor was isolated from a woman in her forties or fifties with renal cell carcinoma. V and J are TRBV5-5 and TRBJ1-2, with D possibly being TRBD1 (5 bases). CDR3 in DNA: TGTGCCAGCAGCTTCCAGGGAGACTATGGCTACACCTTC. Its protein product is CASSFQGDYGYTF.